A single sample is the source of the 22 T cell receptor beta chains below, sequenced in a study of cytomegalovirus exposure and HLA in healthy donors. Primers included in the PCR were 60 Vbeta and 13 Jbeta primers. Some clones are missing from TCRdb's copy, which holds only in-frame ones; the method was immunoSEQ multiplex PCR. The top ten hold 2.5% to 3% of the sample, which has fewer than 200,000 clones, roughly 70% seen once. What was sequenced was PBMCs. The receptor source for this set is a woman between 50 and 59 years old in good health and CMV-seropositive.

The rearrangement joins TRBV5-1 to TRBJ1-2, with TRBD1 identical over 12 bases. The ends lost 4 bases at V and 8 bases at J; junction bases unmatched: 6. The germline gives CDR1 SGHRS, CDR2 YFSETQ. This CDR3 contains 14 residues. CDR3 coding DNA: TGCGCCAGCAGCCGGGGACAGGGGGCAAAAGGCTACACCTTC. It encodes CASSRGQGAKGYTF.

This CDR3 reads CASSLSRQGLGTEAFF. CDR3 DNA sequence: TGTGCCAGCAGCTTAAGCCGACAGGGCCTGGGGACTGAAGCTTTCTTT. The chain joins TRBV7-9 to TRBJ1-1, with 7 bases that match TRBD1. Germline V gives CDR1 SEHNR, CDR2 FQNEAQ (reference sequence). The trim removed 2 bases at V and 5 bases at J, leaving 11 bases unmatched. The CDR3 consists of 16 residues.

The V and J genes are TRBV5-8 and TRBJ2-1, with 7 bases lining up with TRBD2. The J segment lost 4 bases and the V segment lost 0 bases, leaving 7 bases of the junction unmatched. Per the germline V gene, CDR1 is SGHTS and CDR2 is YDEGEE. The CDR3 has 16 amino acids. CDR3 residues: CASSLGPRGVYNEQFF. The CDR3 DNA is TGTGCCAGCAGCTTGGGCCCCCGGGGGGTGTACAATGAGCAGTTCTTC.

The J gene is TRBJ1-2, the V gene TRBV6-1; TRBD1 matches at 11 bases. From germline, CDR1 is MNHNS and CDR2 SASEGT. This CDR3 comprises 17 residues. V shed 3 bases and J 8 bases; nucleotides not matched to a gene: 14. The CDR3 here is CASSDRAGDRGFRGYTF. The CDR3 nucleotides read TGTGCCAGCAGTGACCGGGCCGGGGACAGGGGGTTTCGAGGCTACACCTTC.

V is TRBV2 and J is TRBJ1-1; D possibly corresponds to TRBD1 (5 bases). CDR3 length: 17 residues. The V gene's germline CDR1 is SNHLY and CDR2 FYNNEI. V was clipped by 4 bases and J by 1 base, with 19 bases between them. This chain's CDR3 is CASSARTFAGKNTEAFF. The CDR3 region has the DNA TGTGCCAGCAGTGCACGCACGTTCGCAGGGAAGAACACTGAAGCTTTCTTT.

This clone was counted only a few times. CDR3: CAWTQTGLFEKLFF. DNA for the CDR3: TGTGCCTGGACCCAGACAGGGCTGTTTGAAAAACTGTTTTTT. The chain couples TRBV30 to TRBJ1-4; 7 nucleotides match TRBD1. The germline V gene encodes CDR1 GTSNPN and CDR2 SVGIG (reference sequence). After removal of 4 bases from V and 7 bases from J, the junction contained 9 bases not matched to a gene. CDR3 length equals 14 residues.

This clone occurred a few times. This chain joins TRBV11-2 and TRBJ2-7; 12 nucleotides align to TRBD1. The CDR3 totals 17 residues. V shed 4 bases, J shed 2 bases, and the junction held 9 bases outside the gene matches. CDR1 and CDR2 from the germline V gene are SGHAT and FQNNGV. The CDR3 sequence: CASSSPRDRGPAYEQYF. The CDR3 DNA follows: TGTGCCAGCAGCTCTCCCCGGGACAGGGGGCCTGCCTACGAGCAGTACTTC. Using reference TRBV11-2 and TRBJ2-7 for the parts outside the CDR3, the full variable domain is EAGVAQSPRYKIIEKRQSVAFWCNPISGHATLYWYQQILGQGPKLLIQFQNNGVVDDSQLPKDRFSAERLKGVDSTLKIQPAKLEDSAVYLCASSSPRDRGPAYEQYFGPGTRLTVT.

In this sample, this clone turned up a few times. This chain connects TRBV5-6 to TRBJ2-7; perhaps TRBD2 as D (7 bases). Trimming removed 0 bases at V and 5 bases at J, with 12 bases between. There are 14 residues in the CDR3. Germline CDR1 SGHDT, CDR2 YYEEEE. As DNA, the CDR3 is TGTGCCAGCAGCTTGGGCGGGGGCACGGACGAGCAGTACTTC. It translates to CASSLGGGTDEQYF.

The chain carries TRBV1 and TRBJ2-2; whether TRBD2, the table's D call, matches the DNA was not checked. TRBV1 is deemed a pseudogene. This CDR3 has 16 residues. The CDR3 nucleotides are TGCACCAGCAGCCAGGGACTAGCGGGGGTTACCGGGGAGCTGTTTTTT. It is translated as CTSSQGLAGVTGELFF.

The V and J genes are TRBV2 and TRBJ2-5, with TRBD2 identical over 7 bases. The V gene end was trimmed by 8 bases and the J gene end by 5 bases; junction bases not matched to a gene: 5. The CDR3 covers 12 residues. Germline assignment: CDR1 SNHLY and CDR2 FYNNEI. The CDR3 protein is CASGLVGETQYF. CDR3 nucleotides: TGTGCCAGCGGACTAGTCGGCGAGACCCAGTACTTC.

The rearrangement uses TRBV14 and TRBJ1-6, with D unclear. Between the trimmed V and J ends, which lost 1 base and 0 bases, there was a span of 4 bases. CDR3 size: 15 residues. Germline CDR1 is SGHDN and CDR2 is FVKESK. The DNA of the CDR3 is TGTGCCAGCAGCCAAGCCTACTCCTATAATTCACCCCTCCACTTT. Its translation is CASSQAYSYNSPLHF.

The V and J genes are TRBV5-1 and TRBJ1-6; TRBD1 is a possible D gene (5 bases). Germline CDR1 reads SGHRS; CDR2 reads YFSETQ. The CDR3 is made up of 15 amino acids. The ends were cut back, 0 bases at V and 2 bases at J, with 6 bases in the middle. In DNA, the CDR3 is TGCGCCAGCAGCTTGGGGGGCACCTATAATTCACCCCTCCACTTT. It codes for CASSLGGTYNSPLHF.

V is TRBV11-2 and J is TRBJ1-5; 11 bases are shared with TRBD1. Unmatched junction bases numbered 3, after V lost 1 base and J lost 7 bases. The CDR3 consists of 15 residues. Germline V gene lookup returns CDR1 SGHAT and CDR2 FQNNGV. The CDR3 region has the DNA TGTGCCAGCAGCTTAGGGACAGGGGGCGAACAGCCCCAGCATTTT. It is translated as CASSLGTGGEQPQHF.

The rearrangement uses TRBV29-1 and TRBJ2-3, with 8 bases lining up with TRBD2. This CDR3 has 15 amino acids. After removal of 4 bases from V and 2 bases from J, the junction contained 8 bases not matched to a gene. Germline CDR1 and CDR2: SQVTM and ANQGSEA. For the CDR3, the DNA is TGCAGCGTTGGGTTTAGCGGGGAAAACACAGATACGCAGTATTTT. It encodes CSVGFSGENTDTQYF.

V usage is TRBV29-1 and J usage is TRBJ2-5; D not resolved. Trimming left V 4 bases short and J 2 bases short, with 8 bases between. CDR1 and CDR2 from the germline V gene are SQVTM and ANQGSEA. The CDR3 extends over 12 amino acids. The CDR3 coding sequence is TGCAGCGTTGCCCGAGATCAAGAGACCCAGTACTTC. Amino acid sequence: CSVARDQETQYF. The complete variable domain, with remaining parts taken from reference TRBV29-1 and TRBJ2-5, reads SAVISQKPSRDICQRGTSLTIQCQVDSQVTMMFWYRQQPGQSLTLIATANQGSEATYESGFVIDKFPISRPNLTFSTLTVSNMSPEDSSIYLCSVARDQETQYFGPGTRLLVL.

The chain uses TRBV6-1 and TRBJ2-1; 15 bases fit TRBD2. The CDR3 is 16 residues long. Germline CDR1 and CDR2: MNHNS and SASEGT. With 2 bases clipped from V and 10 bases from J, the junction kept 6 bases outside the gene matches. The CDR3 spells CASSEPGLAGGREQFF. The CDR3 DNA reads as TGTGCCAGCAGTGAACCCGGACTAGCGGGGGGGCGGGAGCAGTTCTTC.

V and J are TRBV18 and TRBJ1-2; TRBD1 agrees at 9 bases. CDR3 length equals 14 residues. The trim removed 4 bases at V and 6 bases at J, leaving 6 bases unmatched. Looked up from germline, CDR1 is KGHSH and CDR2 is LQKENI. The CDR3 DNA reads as TGTGCCAGCTCACGGGACAGGGAGGGTGATGGCTACACCTTC. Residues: CASSRDREGDGYTF.

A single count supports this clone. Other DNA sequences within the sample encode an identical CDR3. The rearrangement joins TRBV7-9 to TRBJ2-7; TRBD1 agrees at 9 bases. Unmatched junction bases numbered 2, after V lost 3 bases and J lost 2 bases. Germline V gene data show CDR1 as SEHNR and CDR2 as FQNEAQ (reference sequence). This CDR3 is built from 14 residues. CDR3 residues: CASSLGTGTYEQYF. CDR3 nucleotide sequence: TGTGCCAGCAGCTTGGGGACAGGGACCTACGAGCAGTACTTC.

CDR3 region: CASSLYRGRIYNEQFF. In DNA, the CDR3 is TGTGCCAGCAGCTTATATAGGGGGCGGATCTACAATGAGCAGTTCTTC. The rearrangement uses TRBV7-9 and TRBJ2-1, with 7 bases identical to TRBD1. The germline V gene has CDR1 SEHNR and CDR2 FQNEAQ (reference sequence). The CDR3 consists of 16 residues. The junction had 7 bases not matched to a gene; V was cut back by 2 bases and J by 3 bases. The full variable domain, its missing parts supplied by reference TRBV7-9 and TRBJ2-1, is DTGVSQNPRHKITKRGQNVTFRCDPISEHNRLYWYRQTLGQGPEFLTYFQNEAQLEKSRLLSDRFSAERPKGSFSTLEIQRTEQGDSAMYLCASSLYRGRIYNEQFFGPGTRLTVL.

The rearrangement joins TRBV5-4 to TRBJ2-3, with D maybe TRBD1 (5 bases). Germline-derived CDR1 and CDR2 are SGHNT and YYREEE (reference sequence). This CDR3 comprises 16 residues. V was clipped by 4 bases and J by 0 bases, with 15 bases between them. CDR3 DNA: TGTGCCAGCAGCGAAAGACAGTTCTCTAGCACAGATACGCAGTATTTT. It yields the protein CASSERQFSSTDTQYF.

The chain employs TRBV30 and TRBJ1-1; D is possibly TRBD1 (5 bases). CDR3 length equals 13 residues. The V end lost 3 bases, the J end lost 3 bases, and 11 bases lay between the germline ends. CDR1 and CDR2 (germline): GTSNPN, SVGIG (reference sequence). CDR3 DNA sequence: TGTGCCTGGAGCGCCAGGGTACACACTGAAGCTTTCTTT. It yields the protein CAWSARVHTEAFF.

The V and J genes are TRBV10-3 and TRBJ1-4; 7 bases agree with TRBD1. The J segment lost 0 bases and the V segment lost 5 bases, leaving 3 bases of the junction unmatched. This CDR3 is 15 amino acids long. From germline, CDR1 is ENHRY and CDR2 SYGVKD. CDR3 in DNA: TGTGCCATCAGTCGGACAGGTGCAACTAATGAAAAACTGTTTTTT. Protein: CAISRTGATNEKLFF.